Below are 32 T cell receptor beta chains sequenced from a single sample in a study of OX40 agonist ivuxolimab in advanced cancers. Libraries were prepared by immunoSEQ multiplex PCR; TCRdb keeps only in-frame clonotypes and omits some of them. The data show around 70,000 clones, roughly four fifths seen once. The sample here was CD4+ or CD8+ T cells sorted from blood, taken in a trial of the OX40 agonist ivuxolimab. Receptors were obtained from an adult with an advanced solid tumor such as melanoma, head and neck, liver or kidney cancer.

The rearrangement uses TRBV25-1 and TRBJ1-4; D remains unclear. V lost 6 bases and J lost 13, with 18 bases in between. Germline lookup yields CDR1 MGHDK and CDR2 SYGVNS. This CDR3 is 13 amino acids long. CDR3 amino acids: CASRDSDLSRLFF. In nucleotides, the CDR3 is TGTGCCAGCAGGGACTCCGATCTGTCGAGACTGTTTTTT.

The CDR3 region is CASNLGVQINQPQHF. For the CDR3, the DNA is TGTGCCAGTAACCTCGGGGTGCAGATCAATCAGCCCCAGCATTTT. V is TRBV19 and J is TRBJ1-5, with D hard to call. CDR1 is LNHDA, CDR2 SQIVND, per germline (reference sequence). V lost 7 bases, J lost 3 bases, and 16 bases lay in between. The CDR3 loop spans 15 amino acids.

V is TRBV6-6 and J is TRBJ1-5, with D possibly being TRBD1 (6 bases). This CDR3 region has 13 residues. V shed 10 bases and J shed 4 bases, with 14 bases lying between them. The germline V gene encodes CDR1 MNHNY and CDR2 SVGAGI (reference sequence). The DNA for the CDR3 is TGTGCCACCAGGGGACGGATAAATCAGCCCCAGCATTTT. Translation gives CATRGRINQPQHF.

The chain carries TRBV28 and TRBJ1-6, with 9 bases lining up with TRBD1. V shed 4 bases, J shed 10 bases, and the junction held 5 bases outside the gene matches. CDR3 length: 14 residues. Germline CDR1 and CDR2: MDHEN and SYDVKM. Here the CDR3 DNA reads TGTGCCAGCAGTTCGGGACAGGGCGGATCACCCCTCCACTTT. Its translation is CASSSGQGGSPLHF.

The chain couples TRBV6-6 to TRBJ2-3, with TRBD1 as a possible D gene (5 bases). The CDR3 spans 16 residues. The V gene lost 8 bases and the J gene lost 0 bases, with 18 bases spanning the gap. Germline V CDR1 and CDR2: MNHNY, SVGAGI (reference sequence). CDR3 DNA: TGTGCCAGCGTCGGCCACCAGGCAGGGAGCACAGATACGCAGTATTTT. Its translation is CASVGHQAGSTDTQYF.

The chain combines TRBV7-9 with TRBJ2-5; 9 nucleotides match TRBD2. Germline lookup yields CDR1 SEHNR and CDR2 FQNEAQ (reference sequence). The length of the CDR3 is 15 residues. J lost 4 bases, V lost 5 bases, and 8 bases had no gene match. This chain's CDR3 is CASSPRGGRVETQYF. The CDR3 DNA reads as TGTGCCAGCAGCCCAAGGGGCGGGAGGGTAGAGACCCAGTACTTC. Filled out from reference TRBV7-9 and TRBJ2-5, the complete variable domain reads DTGVSQNPRHKITKRGQNVTFRCDPISEHNRLYWYRQTLGQGPEFLTYFQNEAQLEKSRLLSDRFSAERPKGSFSTLEIQRTEQGDSAMYLCASSPRGGRVETQYFGPGTRLLVL.

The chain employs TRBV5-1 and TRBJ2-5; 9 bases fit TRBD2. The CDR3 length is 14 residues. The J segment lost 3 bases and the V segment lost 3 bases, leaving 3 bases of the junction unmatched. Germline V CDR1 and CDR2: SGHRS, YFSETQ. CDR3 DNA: TGCGCCAGCAGCTATAGCGGGGGTGAAGAGACCCAGTACTTC. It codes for CASSYSGGEETQYF. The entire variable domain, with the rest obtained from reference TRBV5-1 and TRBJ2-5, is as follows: KAGVTQTPRYLIKTRGQQVTLSCSPISGHRSVSWYQQTPGQGLQFLFEYFSETQRNKGNFPGRFSGRQFSNSRSEMNVSTLELGDSALYLCASSYSGGEETQYFGPGTRLLVL.

The CDR3 DNA reads as TGTGCCAGCAGTGCTTATTCGTCTAGCGGGAGGGCCACTGGGACCCAGTACTTC. Residues: CASSAYSSSGRATGTQYF. The V gene is TRBV2, the J gene TRBJ2-5, with 12 bases that match TRBD2. V lost 4 bases, J lost 7 bases, and 16 bases stayed unmatched. The V gene's germline CDR1 is SNHLY and CDR2 FYNNEI. The CDR3 covers 18 residues.

CDR3 sequence: CASSSRLGDSEQFF. The CDR3 DNA sequence: TGTGCCAGCAGCTCCCGACTAGGGGATTCTGAGCAGTTCTTC. The V call is TRBV9, the J call TRBJ2-1; D might be TRBD2 (6 bases). The CDR3 length is 14 residues. V dropped 4 bases and J dropped 9 bases, with 17 bases sitting between them. Germline V lookup: CDR1 SGDLS, CDR2 YYNGEE.

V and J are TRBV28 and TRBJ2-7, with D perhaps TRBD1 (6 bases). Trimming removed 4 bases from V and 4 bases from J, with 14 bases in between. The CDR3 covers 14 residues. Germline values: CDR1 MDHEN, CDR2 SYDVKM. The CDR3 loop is CASSSPGTPYEQYF. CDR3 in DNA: TGTGCCAGCAGTTCCCCTGGGACACCGTACGAGCAGTACTTC. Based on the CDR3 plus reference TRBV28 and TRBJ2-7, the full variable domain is DVKVTQSSRYLVKRTGEKVFLECVQDMDHENMFWYRQDPGLGLRLIYFSYDVKMKEKGDIPEGYSVSREKKERFSLILESASTNQTSMYLCASSSPGTPYEQYFGPGTRLTVT.

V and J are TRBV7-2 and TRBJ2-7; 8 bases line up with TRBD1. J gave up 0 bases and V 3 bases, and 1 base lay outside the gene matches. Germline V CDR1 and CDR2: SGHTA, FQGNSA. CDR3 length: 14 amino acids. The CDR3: CASSFDRGSYEQYF. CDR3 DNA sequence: TGTGCCAGCAGCTTTGACAGGGGCTCCTACGAGCAGTACTTC.

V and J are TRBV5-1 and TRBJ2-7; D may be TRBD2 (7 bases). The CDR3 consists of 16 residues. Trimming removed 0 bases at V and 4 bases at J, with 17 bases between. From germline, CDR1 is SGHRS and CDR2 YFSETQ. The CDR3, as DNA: TGCGCCAGCAGCTTGGCCGAACGGGGGGCCTTATACGAGCAGTACTTC. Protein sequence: CASSLAERGALYEQYF.

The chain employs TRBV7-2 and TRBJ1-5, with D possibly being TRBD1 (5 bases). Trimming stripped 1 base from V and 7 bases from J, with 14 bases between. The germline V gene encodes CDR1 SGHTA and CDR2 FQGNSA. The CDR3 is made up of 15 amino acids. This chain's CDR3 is CASSLGTREGQPQHF. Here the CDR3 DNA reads TGTGCCAGCAGCTTAGGGACACGGGAGGGACAGCCCCAGCATTTT.

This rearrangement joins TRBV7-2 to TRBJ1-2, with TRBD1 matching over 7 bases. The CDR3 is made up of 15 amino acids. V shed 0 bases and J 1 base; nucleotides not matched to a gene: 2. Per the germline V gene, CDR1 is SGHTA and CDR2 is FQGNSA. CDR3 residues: CASSLAGDSNYGYTF. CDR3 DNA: TGTGCCAGCAGCTTAGCGGGGGACAGTAACTATGGCTACACCTTC.

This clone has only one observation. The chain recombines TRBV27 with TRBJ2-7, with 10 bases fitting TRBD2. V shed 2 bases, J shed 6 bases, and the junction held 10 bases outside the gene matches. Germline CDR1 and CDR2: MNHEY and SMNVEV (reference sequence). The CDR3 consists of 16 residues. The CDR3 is CASSLVRAGGPGEQYF. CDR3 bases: TGTGCCAGCAGTTTAGTTAGAGCGGGAGGGCCGGGCGAGCAGTACTTC.

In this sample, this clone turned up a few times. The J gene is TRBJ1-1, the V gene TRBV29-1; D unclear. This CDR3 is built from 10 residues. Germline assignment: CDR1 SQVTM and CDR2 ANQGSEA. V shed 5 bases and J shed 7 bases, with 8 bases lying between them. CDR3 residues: CSVWGFEAFF. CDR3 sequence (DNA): TGCAGCGTTTGGGGATTTGAAGCTTTCTTT.

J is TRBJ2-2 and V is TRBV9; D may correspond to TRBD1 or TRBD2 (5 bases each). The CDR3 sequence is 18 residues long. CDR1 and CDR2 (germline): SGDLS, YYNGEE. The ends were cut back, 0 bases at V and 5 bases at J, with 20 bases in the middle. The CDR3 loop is CASSVASRAPSGTGELFF. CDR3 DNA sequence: TGTGCCAGCAGCGTAGCGAGCAGGGCGCCATCGGGGACCGGGGAGCTGTTTTTT. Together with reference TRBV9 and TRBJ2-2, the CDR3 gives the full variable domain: DSGVTQTPKHLITATGQRVTLRCSPRSGDLSVYWYQQSLDQGLQFLIQYYNGEERAKGNILERFSAQQFPDLHSELNLSSLELGDSALYFCASSVASRAPSGTGELFFGEGSRLTVL.

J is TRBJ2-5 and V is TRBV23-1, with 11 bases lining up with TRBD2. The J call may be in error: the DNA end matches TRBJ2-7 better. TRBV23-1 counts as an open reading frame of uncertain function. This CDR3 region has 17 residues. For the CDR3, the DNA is TGCGCCAGCAGTCATATCGGAACTAGCGGGGGACCCTACGAGCAGTACTTC. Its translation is CASSHIGTSGGPYEQYF.

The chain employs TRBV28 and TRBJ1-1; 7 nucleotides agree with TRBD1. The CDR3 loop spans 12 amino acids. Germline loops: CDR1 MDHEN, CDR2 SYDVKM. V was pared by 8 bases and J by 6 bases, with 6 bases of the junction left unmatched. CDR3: CASLDRVAEAFF. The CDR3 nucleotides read TGTGCCAGCTTAGACAGGGTGGCTGAAGCTTTCTTT.

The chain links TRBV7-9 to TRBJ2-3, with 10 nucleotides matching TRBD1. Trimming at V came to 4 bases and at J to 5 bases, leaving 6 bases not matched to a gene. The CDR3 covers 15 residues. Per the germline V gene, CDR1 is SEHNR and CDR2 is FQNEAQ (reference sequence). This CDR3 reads CASSSGTGAVDTQYF. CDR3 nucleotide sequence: TGTGCCAGCAGCTCCGGGACAGGGGCGGTAGATACGCAGTATTTT. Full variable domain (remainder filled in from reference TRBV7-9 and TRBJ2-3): DTGVSQNPRHKITKRGQNVTFRCDPISEHNRLYWYRQTLGQGPEFLTYFQNEAQLEKSRLLSDRFSAERPKGSFSTLEIQRTEQGDSAMYLCASSSGTGAVDTQYFGPGTRLTVL.

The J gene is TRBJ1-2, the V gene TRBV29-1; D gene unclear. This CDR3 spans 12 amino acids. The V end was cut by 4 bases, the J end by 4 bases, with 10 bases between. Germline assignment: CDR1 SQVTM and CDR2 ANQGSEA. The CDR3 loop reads CSVADGSYGYTF. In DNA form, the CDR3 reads TGCAGCGTTGCCGACGGTTCCTATGGCTACACCTTC.

CDR3 coding DNA: TGTGCCAGCAGCCTCGGGACTCTGGACCAGCCCCAGCATTTT. It is translated as CASSLGTLDQPQHF. The chain links TRBV6-5 to TRBJ1-5; D might be TRBD1 (5 bases). The CDR3 is 14 amino acids. V was pared by 6 bases and J by 7 bases, with 16 bases between. Germline-derived CDR1 and CDR2 are MNHEY and SVGAGI.

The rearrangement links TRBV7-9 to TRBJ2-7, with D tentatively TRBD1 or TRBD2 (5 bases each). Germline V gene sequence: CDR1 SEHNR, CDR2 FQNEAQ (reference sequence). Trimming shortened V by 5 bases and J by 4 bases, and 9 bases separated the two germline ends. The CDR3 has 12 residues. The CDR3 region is CASSAGSYEQYF. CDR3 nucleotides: TGTGCCAGCAGCGCAGGGAGTTACGAGCAGTACTTC. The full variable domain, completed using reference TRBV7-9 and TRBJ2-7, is DTGVSQNPRHKITKRGQNVTFRCDPISEHNRLYWYRQTLGQGPEFLTYFQNEAQLEKSRLLSDRFSAERPKGSFSTLEIQRTEQGDSAMYLCASSAGSYEQYFGPGTRLTVT.

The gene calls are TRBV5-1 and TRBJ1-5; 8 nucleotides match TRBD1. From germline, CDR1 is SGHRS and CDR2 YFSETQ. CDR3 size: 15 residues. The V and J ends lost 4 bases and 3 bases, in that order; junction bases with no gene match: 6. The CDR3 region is CASSPTGEINQPQHF. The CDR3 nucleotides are TGCGCCAGCAGCCCGACAGGGGAAATCAATCAGCCCCAGCATTTT.

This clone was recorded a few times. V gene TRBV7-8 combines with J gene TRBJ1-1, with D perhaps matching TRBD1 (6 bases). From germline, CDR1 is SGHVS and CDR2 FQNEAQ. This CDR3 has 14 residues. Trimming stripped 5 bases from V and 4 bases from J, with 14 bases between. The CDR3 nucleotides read TGTGCCAGCAGCAACCGGGGGGCGGGCACTGAAGCTTTCTTT. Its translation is CASSNRGAGTEAFF.

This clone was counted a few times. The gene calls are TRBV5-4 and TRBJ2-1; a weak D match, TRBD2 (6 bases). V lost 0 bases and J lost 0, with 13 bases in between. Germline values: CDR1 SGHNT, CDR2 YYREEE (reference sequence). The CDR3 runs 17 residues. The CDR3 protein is CASSLGGTLSSYNEQFF. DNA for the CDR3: TGTGCCAGCAGCTTGGGTGGGACTCTTAGCTCCTACAATGAGCAGTTCTTC.

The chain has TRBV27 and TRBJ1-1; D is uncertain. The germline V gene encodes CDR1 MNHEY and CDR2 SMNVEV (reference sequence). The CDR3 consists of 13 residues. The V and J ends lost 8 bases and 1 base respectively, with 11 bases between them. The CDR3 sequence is CASLPPWNTEAFF. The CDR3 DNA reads TGTGCCAGCCTCCCCCCATGGAACACTGAAGCTTTCTTT.

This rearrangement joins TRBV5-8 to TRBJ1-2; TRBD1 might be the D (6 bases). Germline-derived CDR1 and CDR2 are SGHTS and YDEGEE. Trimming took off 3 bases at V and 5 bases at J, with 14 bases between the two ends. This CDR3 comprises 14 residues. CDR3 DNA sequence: TGTGCCAGCAGCTCAGGGGAGGGGCCGTATGGCTACACCTTC. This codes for CASSSGEGPYGYTF.

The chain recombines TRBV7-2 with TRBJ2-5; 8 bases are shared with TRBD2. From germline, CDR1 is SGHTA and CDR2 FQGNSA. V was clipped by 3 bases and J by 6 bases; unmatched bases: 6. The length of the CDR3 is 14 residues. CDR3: CASSFDSGGKTQYF. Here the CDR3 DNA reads TGTGCCAGCAGCTTCGACTCGGGGGGGAAGACCCAGTACTTC.

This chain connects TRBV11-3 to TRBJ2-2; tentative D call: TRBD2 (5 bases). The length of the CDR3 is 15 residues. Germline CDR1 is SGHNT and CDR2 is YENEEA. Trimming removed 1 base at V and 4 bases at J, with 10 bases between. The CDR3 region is CASSLGGSLTGELFF. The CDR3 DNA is TGTGCCAGCAGCTTAGGAGGGAGCCTCACCGGGGAGCTGTTTTTT.

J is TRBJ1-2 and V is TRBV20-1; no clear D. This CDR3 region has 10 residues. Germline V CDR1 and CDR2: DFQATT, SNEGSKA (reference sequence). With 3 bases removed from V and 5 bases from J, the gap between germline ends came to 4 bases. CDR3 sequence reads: CSASGYGYTF. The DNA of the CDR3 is TGCAGTGCTAGTGGATATGGCTACACCTTC.

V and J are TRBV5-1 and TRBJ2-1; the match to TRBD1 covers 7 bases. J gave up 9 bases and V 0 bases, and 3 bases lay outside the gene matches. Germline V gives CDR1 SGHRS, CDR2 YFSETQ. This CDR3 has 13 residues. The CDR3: CASSLDRGIEQFF. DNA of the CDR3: TGCGCCAGCAGCTTGGACAGGGGAATTGAGCAGTTCTTC.